Listed here is a single TCR beta chain. The source of the sample is a study of T-cell memory formation after mild COVID-19. Per germline, CDR1 MGHDK and CDR2 SYGVNS. The junction had 7 bases not matched to a gene; V was cut back by 10 bases and J by 3 bases. This CDR3 region has 13 residues. TCRdb processed the 5' RACE reads anew with MiXCR; each CDR3 protein has one entry. The data hold 120,000 to 150,000 distinct CDR3 sequences, with about 14% observed a single time. Sequencing input: PBMCs or a T cell subset sorted from them (not recorded which). This chain links TRBV25-1 with TRBJ2-7, with 9 bases lining up with TRBD1. The TCR originated in an adult woman who had mild COVID-19 (a few samples of this study predate the infection). Cell type and time point are not known. This CDR3 is CATLGTGYYEQYF. CDR3 coding DNA: TGTGCCACCTTGGGGACAGGGTACTACGAGCAGTACTTC.